A single sample gave rise to the 31 T cell receptor beta chains below, sequenced in a study of shared clonotypes between healthy human individuals. The repertoire was sequenced with immunoSEQ multiplex PCR; TCRdb's copy has only in-frame clones and lacks some. The sample lists about 530,000 clones; 96% were seen once. The sample was naive CD4+ T cells sorted from blood. Subset in this sample: CD45RA+ positively selected. The source is a woman in her 30s in good health.

J is TRBJ2-1 and V is TRBV30; D is unresolved. This CDR3 is built from 14 residues. CDR1 GTSNPN and CDR2 SVGIG come from the germline V gene (reference sequence). V was pared by 1 base and J by 0 bases, with 7 bases between. CDR3 nucleotide sequence: TGTGCCTGGAGTGGAAGTTCCTCCTACAATGAGCAGTTCTTC. Amino acid sequence: CAWSGSSSYNEQFF.

V usage is TRBV28 and J usage is TRBJ2-6, with D perhaps matching TRBD1 (5 bases). V was shortened by 5 bases and J by 2 bases, with 7 bases between the two germline ends. Germline V gene lookup returns CDR1 MDHEN and CDR2 SYDVKM. The length of the CDR3 is 14 residues. The CDR3 region has the DNA TGTGCCAGCAGTCAGGGTGCTGGGGCCAACGTCCTGACTTTC. This gives the protein CASSQGAGANVLTF.

The chain employs TRBV5-1 and TRBJ1-5; D unclear. The CDR3 runs to 15 residues. With 0 bases removed from V and 5 bases from J, the gap between germline ends came to 12 bases. In germline, CDR1 is SGHRS, CDR2 YFSETQ. The DNA of the CDR3 is TGCGCCAGCAGCTTGGGGGCGATTGGGGATCAGCCCCAGCATTTT. Translating it yields CASSLGAIGDQPQHF. Full variable domain (remainder filled in from reference TRBV5-1 and TRBJ1-5): KAGVTQTPRYLIKTRGQQVTLSCSPISGHRSVSWYQQTPGQGLQFLFEYFSETQRNKGNFPGRFSGRQFSNSRSEMNVSTLELGDSALYLCASSLGAIGDQPQHFGDGTRLSIL.

The V and J genes are TRBV4-1 and TRBJ2-1; 7 bases fit TRBD1. This CDR3 spans 16 amino acids. Germline assignment: CDR1 MGHRA and CDR2 YSYEKL. V dropped 3 bases and J dropped 3; count of bases not matched to a gene: 8. This CDR3 reads CASSHPGTAYYNEQFF. The CDR3 region has the DNA TGCGCCAGCAGCCACCCCGGGACAGCGTACTACAATGAGCAGTTCTTC.

The genes are TRBV7-6 and TRBJ2-1; D call uncertain. Trimming left V 0 bases short and J 6 bases short, with 12 bases between. CDR1 is SGHVS and CDR2 is FNYEAQ in the germline V gene. The CDR3 runs 15 residues. The DNA of the CDR3 is TGTGCCAGCAGCTTAGCAATCGTCGCAACCAATGAGCAGTTCTTC. This encodes CASSLAIVATNEQFF.

The CDR3, as DNA: TGCGCCAGCTCTGACCAGCGGGGGGCTCGGGAGCAGTACTTC. This gives the protein CASSDQRGAREQYF. J is TRBJ2-7 and V is TRBV10-1; 9 bases fit TRBD2. The J segment lost 7 bases and the V segment lost 8 bases, leaving 12 bases of the junction unmatched. CDR3 length equals 14 residues. The germline V gene encodes CDR1 WNHNN and CDR2 SYGVQD (reference sequence).

The rearrangement joins TRBV7-9 to TRBJ2-3; D call uncertain. The ends were cut back, 1 base at V and 2 bases at J, with 10 bases in the middle. Germline V lookup: CDR1 SEHNR, CDR2 FQNEAQ (reference sequence). CDR3 length: 15 amino acids. The CDR3 reads CASSLVGIHTDTQYF. The CDR3 DNA is TGTGCCAGCAGCTTAGTTGGGATTCACACAGATACGCAGTATTTT.

V usage is TRBV5-1 and J usage is TRBJ2-1, with a possible D match to TRBD1 (6 bases). Trimming removed 4 bases at V and 5 bases at J, with 10 bases between. CDR1 is SGHRS and CDR2 is YFSETQ in the germline V gene. The CDR3 has 13 residues. The CDR3 DNA follows: TGCGCCAGCAGCAACCGGGACAACAATGAGCAGTTCTTC. This translates into CASSNRDNNEQFF.

The chain couples TRBV4-1 to TRBJ1-3, with D unclear. CDR3 length: 17 amino acids. V dropped 1 base and J dropped 0 bases, with 13 bases sitting between them. Looked up from germline, CDR1 is MGHRA and CDR2 is YSYEKL. This chain's CDR3 is CASSQAVDPASGNTIYF. CDR3 sequence (DNA): TGCGCCAGCAGCCAAGCTGTGGACCCAGCCTCTGGAAACACCATATATTTT.

The chain combines TRBV7-2 with TRBJ2-5; perhaps TRBD1 as D (5 bases). Trimming took off 7 bases at V and 5 bases at J, with 14 bases between the two ends. Germline V gives CDR1 SGHTA, CDR2 FQGNSA. This CDR3 spans 13 amino acids. CDR3 sequence: CASTRGPVETQYF. The CDR3 DNA follows: TGTGCCAGCACTAGGGGCCCGGTGGAGACCCAGTACTTC.

This chain joins TRBV7-9 and TRBJ2-7, with D tentatively TRBD2 (6 bases). The germline gives CDR1 SEHNR, CDR2 FQNEAQ (reference sequence). The CDR3 contains 12 residues. V lost 5 bases to trimming and J lost 5 bases, with 10 bases between them. This CDR3 is CASSRTMDEQYF. CDR3 coding DNA: TGTGCCAGCAGCCGGACTATGGACGAGCAGTACTTC.

This clone was detected only once. V usage is TRBV14 and J usage is TRBJ1-4; D is ambiguous. The CDR3 contains 17 residues. Trimming removed 0 bases at V and 6 bases at J, with 17 bases between. Germline V lookup: CDR1 SGHDN, CDR2 FVKESK. CDR3 sequence: CASSQEHSGAFHEKLFF. The CDR3 bases are TGTGCCAGCAGCCAAGAGCATTCAGGAGCTTTTCATGAAAAACTGTTTTTT.

The chain joins TRBV7-2 to TRBJ2-5, with D perhaps matching TRBD1 (6 bases). The end of the DNA is better explained by TRBJ2-7, so the J call may be wrong. In germline, CDR1 is SGHTA, CDR2 FQGNSA. The CDR3 sequence is 17 residues long. This CDR3 is CASSFGFMQGWVCEQYF. CDR3 DNA: TGTGCCAGCAGCTTTGGGTTCATGCAGGGGTGGGTATGCGAGCAGTACTTC.

As concerns this clone: Within the sample, other DNA sequences also encode this same CDR3. This rearrangement joins TRBV18 to TRBJ2-7, with 11 nucleotides matching TRBD2. Germline assignment: CDR1 KGHSH and CDR2 LQKENI. The CDR3 is made up of 15 amino acids. Trimming removed 3 bases from V and 2 bases from J; junction bases left unmatched: 3. In DNA, the CDR3 is TGTGCCAGCTCACCGGGGACTAGCGGAGCCTACGAGCAGTACTTC. It encodes CASSPGTSGAYEQYF. The variable domain in full, completed from reference TRBV18 and TRBJ2-7, reads NAGVMQNPRHLVRRRGQEARLRCSPMKGHSHVYWYRQLPEEGLKFMVYLQKENIIDESGMPKERFSAEFPKEGPSILRIQQVVRGDSAAYFCASSPGTSGAYEQYFGPGTRLTVT.

In regard to this clone: Other nucleotide sequences in the sample specify the same CDR3. The CDR3 here is CASSVATDTQYF. As DNA, the CDR3 is TGTGCCAGCAGCGTAGCAACAGATACGCAGTATTTT. V gene TRBV9 combines with J gene TRBJ2-3, with no clear D. Trimming removed 0 bases from V and 3 bases from J, with 2 bases in between. There are 12 residues in the CDR3. Germline V gene sequence: CDR1 SGDLS, CDR2 YYNGEE.

V and J are TRBV19 and TRBJ2-1; D could derive from TRBD1 or TRBD2 (5 bases each). The germline V gene encodes CDR1 LNHDA and CDR2 SQIVND (reference sequence). The ends were cut back, 4 bases at V and 3 bases at J, with 13 bases in the middle. The length of the CDR3 is 15 residues. CDR3 bases: TGTGCCAGTAGTACGACAGCGGACCTCTACAATGAGCAGTTCTTC. Translated: CASSTTADLYNEQFF.

The CDR3 DNA is TGTGCCAGCAGCCCCCTCTCAGCGGGAGTAGGGGGTGAGCAGTTCTTC. Its translation is CASSPLSAGVGGEQFF. The V and J genes are TRBV7-3 and TRBJ2-1, with TRBD2 matching 8 bases. Germline-derived CDR1 and CDR2 are SGHTA and FQGTGA. This CDR3 comprises 16 residues. Trimming cost V 5 bases and J 9 bases; bases outside gene matches: 15.

This chain links TRBV19 with TRBJ2-5; 8 positions agree with TRBD1. Germline V lookup: CDR1 LNHDA, CDR2 SQIVND (reference sequence). This CDR3 is built from 14 residues. Trimming at V came to 6 bases and at J to 3 bases, leaving 6 bases not matched to a gene. The CDR3 is CASRQADREETQYF. In DNA form, the CDR3 reads TGTGCCAGTAGGCAAGCGGACAGGGAAGAGACCCAGTACTTC.

The V and J genes are TRBV19 and TRBJ2-1; perhaps TRBD2 as D (5 bases). The V gene lost 5 bases and the J gene lost 7 bases, with 12 bases spanning the gap. This CDR3 is built from 13 residues. Germline CDR1 reads LNHDA; CDR2 reads SQIVND (reference sequence). The chain's CDR3 is CASSSLVGNEQFF. In DNA, the CDR3 is TGTGCCAGTAGTTCACTAGTCGGGAATGAGCAGTTCTTC.

V usage is TRBV10-3 and J usage is TRBJ1-5; unclear D gene. Trimming cost V 9 bases and J 5 bases, with 14 bases left between them. Germline CDR1 and CDR2: ENHRY and SYGVKD. The CDR3 consists of 13 residues. For the CDR3, the DNA is TGTGCCATTTCGGAGGGCGGGGATCAGCCCCAGCATTTT. Protein product: CAISEGGDQPQHF.

This clone was seen only a few times. J is TRBJ2-2 and V is TRBV7-2; TRBD1 matches at 9 bases. V gave up 7 bases and J gave up 3 bases; unmatched junction bases: 9. The germline V gene encodes CDR1 SGHTA and CDR2 FQGNSA. The CDR3 is made up of 16 amino acids. CDR3 loop: CASISTGTGHTGELFF. The CDR3, as DNA: TGTGCCAGCATCTCGACCGGGACAGGGCACACCGGGGAGCTGTTTTTT.

This chain links TRBV5-4 with TRBJ1-3; 7 bases agree with TRBD1. The germline V gene encodes CDR1 SGHNT and CDR2 YYREEE (reference sequence). CDR3 length: 14 amino acids. The trim removed 4 bases at V and 2 bases at J, leaving 3 bases unmatched. CDR3 in DNA: TGTGCCAGCAGCGGGACAGTAACTGGAAACACCATATATTTT. Translated: CASSGTVTGNTIYF.

The V and J genes are TRBV29-1 and TRBJ2-7, with D possibly being TRBD1 (5 bases). The CDR3 consists of 13 residues. Trimming left V 7 bases short and J 3 bases short, with 16 bases between. Germline values: CDR1 SQVTM, CDR2 ANQGSEA. CDR3 sequence reads: CSASQGINYEQYF. In DNA form, the CDR3 reads TGCAGCGCCTCTCAGGGTATAAACTACGAGCAGTACTTC.

V gene TRBV28 combines with J gene TRBJ2-7; TRBD2 matches 10 bases. Germline V CDR1 and CDR2: MDHEN, SYDVKM. V was clipped by 4 bases and J by 1 base; unmatched bases: 13. The CDR3 consists of 18 residues. CDR3 in amino acids: CASSSLAGRAKESYEQYF. In DNA, the CDR3 is TGTGCCAGCAGTTCACTAGCGGGAAGGGCGAAGGAGTCCTACGAGCAGTACTTC.

This rearrangement joins TRBV28 to TRBJ2-7; 8 nucleotides match TRBD1. In germline, CDR1 is MDHEN, CDR2 SYDVKM. The CDR3 spans 14 residues. After removal of 8 bases from V and 4 bases from J, the junction contained 10 bases not matched to a gene. The CDR3 DNA is TGTGCCAGCGGTCTAACCACAGGGGGATACGAGCAGTACTTC. Residues: CASGLTTGGYEQYF.

The chain couples TRBV27 to TRBJ1-1; TRBD1 aligns across 10 bases. The CDR3 is made up of 13 amino acids. Germline V gives CDR1 MNHEY, CDR2 SMNVEV (reference sequence). Trimming at V came to 6 bases and at J to 4 bases, leaving 2 bases not matched to a gene. The CDR3 reads CASRTGGGTEAFF. CDR3 nucleotide sequence: TGTGCCAGCAGGACAGGGGGCGGCACTGAAGCTTTCTTT.

The genes are TRBV27 and TRBJ2-3; TRBD2 matches 10 bases. V dropped 5 bases and J dropped 4; count of bases not matched to a gene: 3. This CDR3 comprises 14 residues. Germline V CDR1 and CDR2: MNHEY, SMNVEV (reference sequence). The CDR3 bases are TGTGCCAGCAGTACTAGCGGGAACCCAGATACGCAGTATTTT. Translation: CASSTSGNPDTQYF.

V and J are TRBV7-3 and TRBJ1-1, with D unclear. The germline V and J ends were trimmed by 5 bases and 0 bases, with 7 bases remaining between them. The germline V gene has CDR1 SGHTA and CDR2 FQGTGA. This CDR3 comprises 13 residues. The chain's CDR3 is CASSLQLNTEAFF. The CDR3 DNA is TGTGCCAGCAGCCTACAACTGAACACTGAAGCTTTCTTT.

This clone was counted a single time. J is TRBJ2-7 and V is TRBV18; D perhaps matches TRBD1 (6 bases). CDR1 and CDR2 (germline): KGHSH, LQKENI. The CDR3 has 14 residues. Trimming took 1 base from V and 7 from J, leaving 14 bases between them. The CDR3 DNA sequence: TGTGCCAGCTCACCACTCGCCGGGACAAAAGAGCAGTACTTC. It encodes CASSPLAGTKEQYF.

This chain connects TRBV5-8 to TRBJ1-5, with unresolved D. This CDR3 is 13 amino acids long. Trimming left V 5 bases short and J 3 bases short, with 9 bases between. Germline V gene lookup returns CDR1 SGHTS and CDR2 YDEGEE. The CDR3 bases are TGTGCCAGCAGGTGGGGAAACAATCAGCCCCAGCATTTT. This encodes CASRWGNNQPQHF.

The chain's CDR3 is CAGTSAYSYEQYF. The CDR3 coding sequence is TGTGCCGGGACTAGCGCCTACTCCTACGAGCAGTACTTC. V is TRBV5-8 and J is TRBJ2-5; TRBD2 agrees at 10 bases. The DNA end favors TRBJ2-7, so the J call may be wrong. Germline values: CDR1 SGHTS, CDR2 YDEGEE. The length of the CDR3 is 13 residues.